This T cell receptor beta chain came from a study of beta chain features in type 1 diabetes. Across the whole study: All samples yielded 107,917,701 examined sorted cells.

TCRB transcripts that were expressed got sequenced, as all of the isolated RNA had been reverse transcribed. The protocol was immunoSEQ multiplex PCR, while the TCRdb copy is restricted to in-frame clones and leaves out a portion. The sample yields some 63,000 clones, around three fifths seen once. Stem cell-like memory, regulatory, central memory and naive CD4+ cells were sorted via CD45RO/CCR7/CD25/CD127/CD95/CD27. CDR1 and CDR2 from the germline V gene are SGHKS and YYEKEE (reference sequence). This CDR3 contains 15 residues. After removal of 4 bases from V and 5 bases from J, the junction contained 8 bases not matched to a gene. This clone was recorded once.

V and J are TRBV5-5 and TRBJ1-4; 7 positions agree with TRBD1. The clonotype was recovered from a woman under 30 in good health. The sample consisted of Tregs from blood. In DNA form, the CDR3 reads TGTGCCAGCAGCCTCGGACAGACAGGGAATGAAAAACTGTTTTTT. Amino acids: CASSLGQTGNEKLFF.